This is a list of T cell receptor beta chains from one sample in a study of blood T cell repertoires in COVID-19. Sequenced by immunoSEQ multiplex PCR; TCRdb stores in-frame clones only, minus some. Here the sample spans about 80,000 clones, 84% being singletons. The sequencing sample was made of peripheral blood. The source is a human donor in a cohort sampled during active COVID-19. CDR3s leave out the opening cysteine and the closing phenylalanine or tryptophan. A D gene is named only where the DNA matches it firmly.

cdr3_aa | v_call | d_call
ASRIQESKGYT | TRBV5-5 | NA
ASSPGTEETQY | TRBV12-3/TRBV12-4 | NA
AISGRDRMPTDTQY | TRBV2 | TRBD1
SVSDEQY | TRBV20-1 | NA
ASSVGTSRGQETQY | TRBV9 | TRBD2
ASSRRQGETTEAF | TRBV7-6 | TRBD1
ASSDGGFTEAF | TRBV25-1 | NA
ASRSTVSISGANVLT | TRBV2 | NA
ASSPGTVEQY | TRBV18 | TRBD1
ASSLDRLAGAPDTQY | TRBV7-2 | TRBD2
ASSTDRGYGYT | TRBV10-2 | TRBD1
ATSSPLWAGKDEQY | TRBV15 | NA
ASSEGLAGGGTQY | TRBV9 | TRBD2
ASSQRTGRNEKLF | TRBV3-1/TRBV3-2 | TRBD1
ASSNRGQASSYEQY | TRBV19 | TRBD1
ASSGREVNEKLF | TRBV28 | NA
ASSQGQEAF | TRBV12-3/TRBV12-4 | TRBD1
ASSQSAPGQSRMYEQY | TRBV23-1 | TRBD1
ASSVVSGGQGGYT | TRBV9 | NA
ASMVGGGLDTQY | TRBV19 | NA
ASSSGTSGVAGDTQY | TRBV4-1 | TRBD2
SVQNIRQVMNTEAF | TRBV29-1 | NA
ASSLTSGGSGSTQY | TRBV11-3 | TRBD2
ASSISRQGGTDTQY | TRBV19 | TRBD1
ASSPGVAGGPPTDTQY | TRBV3-1/TRBV3-2 | TRBD2
AIRDRVTGELF | TRBV10-3 | TRBD1
ASSIGSGAYGYT | TRBV19 | NA
ASSGAYEQY | TRBV19 | NA
ASRKESRDYGYT | TRBV6-5 | NA
AWDSLPGETQY | TRBV30 | NA
ASSRPGLAGGREQF | TRBV25-1 | TRBD2
ASSPRDRGPEAF | TRBV7-9 | TRBD1
ASSISTVGNTIY | TRBV19 | NA
ASMTAGGTYNEQF | TRBV5-1 | TRBD2
ASTPGSSGETQY | TRBV28 | TRBD2
ASSKERGGRADTQY | TRBV5-8 | TRBD2